This section outlines one TCR beta chain sequence together with its context. This CDR3 is missing its conserved last phenylalanine or tryptophan, likely due to a read error. This sample is drawn from a study of T cell repertoires in cytomegalovirus infection. The germline gives CDR1 SGHVS, CDR2 FQNEAQ. The CDR3 is 15 amino acids. Trimming cost V 5 bases and J 2 bases, with 14 bases left between them. TCRdb reprocessed the reads with MiXCR, giving one entry per CDR3 protein. In the table there are more than 350,000 distinct CDR3 sequences, around 32% of which are singletons. This chain uses TRBV7-8 with TRBJ2-3; D is possibly TRBD1 or TRBD2 (5 bases each). The receptor was isolated from a human donor in good health (CMV status not recorded). Some clones in this sample may be carry-over from other donors' samples. Sequencing was carried out using PBMCs. DNA of the CDR3: TGTGCCAGCAGCCCCAGATTGGGGGTCACAGATACGCAGTATTTG. Amino acid sequence: CASSPRLGVTDTQYL.